The 3 T cell receptor beta chains in this list originate from one sample, sequenced in a study of blood T cell repertoires in COVID-19. Method: immunoSEQ multiplex PCR; TCRdb's copy keeps in-frame clones and lacks some. Here the sample spans over 250,000 clones, around nine tenths being singletons. Sample: peripheral blood. The receptors originated from a middle-aged man who had recovered from COVID-19.

This chain links TRBV6-5 with TRBJ2-2; D may be TRBD2 (5 bases). Germline V gene lookup returns CDR1 MNHEY and CDR2 SVGAGI. The CDR3 length is 14 residues. Trimming removed 6 bases from V and 3 bases from J, with 11 bases in between. Written as DNA, the CDR3 is TGTGCCAGCAGGGAGAGCGGATACACCGGGGAGCTGTTTTTT. This gives the protein CASRESGYTGELFF.

The V gene is TRBV18, the J gene TRBJ2-5; D may be TRBD2 (5 bases). Germline V gene lookup returns CDR1 KGHSH and CDR2 LQKENI. CDR3 length: 14 residues. Trimming stripped 5 bases from V and 2 bases from J, with 12 bases between. The DNA for the CDR3 is TGTGCCAGCTCAGCGCTGCGACTACAAGAGACCCAGTACTTC. Protein: CASSALRLQETQYF.

The chain recombines TRBV2 with TRBJ1-1; the D gene is possibly TRBD1 (5 bases). The V end was cut by 6 bases, the J end by 4 bases, with 15 bases between. This CDR3 contains 14 residues. Germline CDR1 reads SNHLY; CDR2 reads FYNNEI. CDR3 residues: CASRVGGGSTEAFF. The CDR3 region has the DNA TGTGCCAGCAGAGTCGGGGGGGGTAGCACTGAAGCTTTCTTT.